Listed below are T cell receptor beta chains from one sample, sequenced in a study of blood T cell repertoires in COVID-19. Sequenced by immunoSEQ multiplex PCR; TCRdb stores in-frame clones only, minus some. The sample shows 150,000 to 200,000 clones, roughly 81% of them seen only once. Sequencing input: peripheral blood. The receptors were sampled from a woman of 80 years or more with COVID-19, enrolled during active disease. Both conserved end residues are part of each CDR3. Each record gives: V gene, D gene, J gene, clone size, CDR3 protein, CDR3 DNA. The D gene is left open where the match is weak. The size entry is marked missing in some rows and otherwise reads once, few, many or a size class.

V: TRBV5-1
D: .
J: TRBJ2-7
size: .
CDR3: CASSFGGDEQYF
DNA: TGCGCCAGCAGCTTCGGAGGGGACGAGCAGTACTTC

V: TRBV6-2/TRBV6-3
D: .
J: TRBJ1-2
size: .
CDR3: CASSSSLVGGYTF
DNA: TGTGCCAGCAGTTCTTCTTTAGTGGGCGGCTACACCTTC

V: TRBV19
D: .
J: TRBJ1-5
size: .
CDR3: CASNRGGVWPPQHF
DNA: TGTGCCAGTAATCGCGGGGGGGTATGGCCGCCCCAGCATTTT

V: TRBV5-1
D: .
J: TRBJ2-7
size: once
CDR3: CASSLGGESYEQYF
DNA: TGCGCCAGCAGCTTAGGCGGGGAATCCTACGAGCAGTACTTC

V: TRBV2
D: .
J: TRBJ2-3
size: .
CDR3: CASRAGRPSTDTQYF
DNA: TGTGCCAGCAGGGCCGGGAGACCTAGCACAGATACGCAGTATTTT

V: TRBV7-9
D: .
J: TRBJ1-2
size: .
CDR3: CASSLGYTPGYTF
DNA: TGTGCCAGCAGCTTAGGGTACACCCCTGGCTACACCTTC

V: TRBV28
D: TRBD1
J: TRBJ2-7
size: .
CDR3: CASSLWRDSYEQYF
DNA: TGTGCCAGCAGTTTATGGAGGGACAGCTACGAGCAGTACTTC

V: TRBV5-1
D: .
J: TRBJ1-4
size: .
CDR3: CASSVDSTNEKLFF
DNA: TGCGCCAGCAGCGTCGACAGTACTAATGAAAAACTGTTTTTT

V: TRBV5-1
D: TRBD1
J: TRBJ1-2
size: .
CDR3: CASSPTGTGAGYGYTF
DNA: TGCGCCAGCAGCCCAACGGGGACAGGGGCTGGGTATGGCTACACCTTC

V: TRBV5-1
D: .
J: TRBJ2-5
size: .
CDR3: CASSPGSQSGETQYF
DNA: TGCGCCAGCAGCCCGGGGAGCCAATCCGGGGAGACCCAGTACTTC

V: TRBV29-1
D: .
J: TRBJ2-7
size: .
CDR3: CSAAGTGRYEQYF
DNA: TGCAGCGCTGCCGGGACTGGTCGATACGAGCAGTACTTC

V: TRBV19
D: .
J: TRBJ1-5
size: once
CDR3: CASSPHSQEYQHF
DNA: TGTGCCAGTAGTCCTCATAGTCAGGAATACCAGCATTTT

V: TRBV2
D: .
J: TRBJ1-1
size: .
CDR3: CASSVNRGDTEAFF
DNA: TGTGCCAGCAGTGTAAACCGGGGGGACACTGAAGCTTTCTTT

V: TRBV5-1
D: .
J: TRBJ2-7
size: .
CDR3: CASSPAYYTYEQYF
DNA: TGCGCCAGCAGCCCGGCTTACTACACCTACGAGCAGTACTTC

V: TRBV7-9
D: .
J: TRBJ2-7
size: once
CDR3: CASSLGSYYEQYF
DNA: TGTGCCAGCAGCTTAGGCAGTTACTACGAGCAGTACTTC

V: TRBV6-5
D: TRBD1
J: TRBJ1-1
size: .
CDR3: CASSTPGQQAFF
DNA: TGTGCCAGCAGTACACCGGGACAGCAAGCTTTCTTT

V: TRBV4-1
D: .
J: TRBJ2-3
size: .
CDR3: CASSRVGGTDTQYF
DNA: TGCGCCAGCAGCCGAGTAGGGGGCACAGATACGCAGTATTTT

V: TRBV19
D: .
J: TRBJ2-5
size: .
CDR3: CASSLGWRRDQETQYF
DNA: TGTGCCAGTAGTTTGGGGTGGAGGAGGGACCAAGAGACCCAGTACTTC

V: TRBV2
D: TRBD1
J: TRBJ2-6
size: .
CDR3: CASRGQDFSGANVLTF
DNA: TGTGCCAGCAGGGGACAGGACTTCTCTGGGGCCAACGTCCTGACTTTC

V: TRBV6-2/TRBV6-3
D: .
J: TRBJ2-3
size: .
CDR3: CASSKVGQGTDTQYF
DNA: TGTGCCAGCAGTAAAGTCGGTCAGGGAACAGATACGCAGTATTTT

V: TRBV19
D: TRBD2
J: TRBJ2-1
size: once
CDR3: CASSPSGLGGSEQFF
DNA: TGTGCCAGTAGCCCTTCGGGACTAGGTGGGAGTGAGCAGTTCTTC

V: TRBV29-1
D: .
J: TRBJ2-1
size: .
CDR3: CSVELVARPTNEQFF
DNA: TGCAGCGTTGAGTTGGTAGCTAGGCCAACCAATGAGCAGTTCTTC

V: TRBV27
D: TRBD1
J: TRBJ1-5
size: .
CDR3: CASNPRGRFQPQHF
DNA: TGTGCCAGCAATCCCAGGGGGCGATTCCAGCCCCAGCATTTT

V: TRBV4-2
D: .
J: TRBJ1-2
size: .
CDR3: CASSQDTSYGYTF
DNA: TGTGCCAGCAGCCAAGATACTAGCTATGGCTACACCTTC

V: TRBV7-7
D: .
J: TRBJ2-5
size: .
CDR3: CASSLDRFQETQYF
DNA: TGTGCTAGCAGCTTAGACAGATTCCAAGAGACCCAGTACTTC

V: TRBV5-6
D: .
J: TRBJ1-6
size: .
CDR3: CASSPGFSPLHF
DNA: TGTGCCAGCAGCCCAGGGTTTTCACCCCTCCACTTT

V: TRBV5-1
D: .
J: TRBJ1-5
size: few
CDR3: CASSLGDVQGRPQHF
DNA: TGCGCCAGCAGCTTGGGAGACGTGCAGGGGAGGCCCCAGCATTTT

V: TRBV11-2
D: TRBD2
J: TRBJ2-1
size: .
CDR3: CASSFFPSGGPLFEEQFF
DNA: TGTGCCAGCAGCTTTTTCCCTAGCGGGGGTCCCCTTTTTGAGGAGCAGTTCTTC

V: TRBV29-1
D: .
J: TRBJ1-1
size: .
CDR3: CSAGRDMNTEAFF
DNA: TGCAGCGCGGGCAGGGACATGAACACTGAAGCTTTCTTT

V: TRBV28
D: TRBD1
J: TRBJ2-7
size: .
CDR3: CASSAPPGQGPYEQYF
DNA: TGTGCCAGCAGTGCGCCCCCGGGACAGGGGCCCTACGAGCAGTACTTC

V: TRBV5-5
D: TRBD1
J: TRBJ2-7
size: .
CDR3: CASSGLGQGFYEQYF
DNA: TGTGCCAGCAGCGGATTGGGACAGGGTTTCTACGAGCAGTACTTC

V: TRBV2
D: TRBD1
J: TRBJ1-5
size: .
CDR3: CASRGQGNQPQHF
DNA: TGTGCCAGCAGGGGACAGGGGAATCAGCCCCAGCATTTT

V: TRBV12-5
D: .
J: TRBJ1-1
size: .
CDR3: CASGRSGSNTEAFF
DNA: TGTGCTAGTGGGAGGTCGGGATCGAACACTGAAGCTTTCTTT

V: TRBV5-4
D: .
J: TRBJ1-1
size: many
CDR3: CASSFGQNTEAFF
DNA: TGTGCCAGCAGCTTTGGACAGAACACTGAAGCTTTCTTT

V: TRBV28
D: TRBD2
J: TRBJ2-7
size: few
CDR3: CASSPRLAGALYEQYF
DNA: TGTGCCAGCAGTCCGCGACTAGCGGGAGCATTATACGAGCAGTACTTC

V: TRBV5-1
D: .
J: TRBJ1-1
size: .
CDR3: CASSLAGHRNTEAFF
DNA: TGCGCCAGCAGCTTGGCCGGACACCGGAACACTGAAGCTTTCTTT

V: TRBV5-1
D: TRBD1
J: TRBJ1-4
size: .
CDR3: CASSLLGTGVEKLFF
DNA: TGCGCCAGCAGCTTGTTAGGGACAGGGGTCGAAAAACTGTTTTTT

V: TRBV7-2
D: TRBD1
J: TRBJ2-7
size: .
CDR3: CASRRDRDSYEQYF
DNA: TGTGCCAGCAGAAGGGACAGAGACTCCTACGAGCAGTACTTC

V: TRBV3-1/TRBV3-2
D: .
J: TRBJ2-7
size: .
CDR3: CASSQDLVYEQYF
DNA: TGTGCCAGCAGCCAAGATTTAGTCTACGAGCAGTACTTC

V: TRBV14
D: .
J: TRBJ2-1
size: .
CDR3: CASSQVIRSRNEQFF
DNA: TGTGCCAGCAGCCAAGTAATACGGTCCCGCAATGAGCAGTTCTTC